This T cell receptor beta chain was sequenced during a study of neurological immune-mediated disorders. Background on the study: 31 of 34 multiple sclerosis patients had relapsing-remitting disease; 3 had secondary progressive.

Time point here: longitudinal time-point 3. PBMCs numbering 2 million and stored at -80 C yielded the unsorted libraries. cDNA was made by 5'RACE with 10-nucleotide random UMIs. TCRdb re-called the 5' RACE reads through MiXCR, storing one row per CDR3 protein. The sample lists approximately 84,000 distinct CDR3 sequences; 4.3% were seen once. This clonotype appeared many times. Its antigen is undetermined. Study results and caveats: Any association between clinical or MRI features and the multiple sclerosis repertoire cluster was absent.

The material sequenced was PBMCs. The TCR originated in a woman aged 55-70 years with multiple sclerosis.

In DNA, the CDR3 is TGTGCCAGCAGTTTAGCGACGGGGAACAATGAGCAGTTCTTC. This gives the protein CASSLATGNNEQFF. The chain uses TRBV12-3 or TRBV12-4 and TRBJ2-1, with D perhaps matching TRBD2 (5 bases). There are 14 residues in the CDR3. Trimming shortened V by 0 bases and J by 5 bases, and 8 bases separated the two germline ends.